Shown below are 18 T cell receptor beta chains from a single sample sequenced in a study of CD8 T cells in ankylosing spondylitis. The study's findings and limits: Apparently characteristic of ankylosing spondylitis blood was a TCR beta motif (roughly 8 highly homologous variants).

TCRdb re-analysed the 5' RACE reads in MiXCR, keeping a single row per CDR3 protein. The sample yields 700,000 to 850,000 distinct CDR3 sequences, about an eighth seen once. Their antigens are not known. Sample: blood, either unsorted or a sorted T cell fraction (not recorded which). The receptor source for this set is a male donor with ankylosing spondylitis.

Comments on this clonotype: Compared with germline, one end of the junction differs, possibly owing to a read error. CDR3 sequence reads: CASSDDRPGQGF. CDR3 bases: TGTGCCAGCAGTGACGATCGTCCGGGACAGGGGTTT. The J gene is TRBJ1-6, the V gene TRBV6-4, with 10 bases identical to TRBD1. This CDR3 has 12 residues. Germline V gene data show CDR1 as MRHNA and CDR2 as SNTAGT.

The rearrangement links TRBV27 to TRBJ2-1, with 10 bases identical to TRBD2. Unmatched junction bases numbered 17, after V lost 5 bases and J lost 7 bases. The CDR3 extends over 18 amino acids. CDR1 is MNHEY and CDR2 is SMNVEV in the germline V gene (reference sequence). CDR3 amino acids: CASSPQLSGRAYGNEQFF. The CDR3, as DNA: TGTGCCAGCAGTCCCCAGCTCAGCGGGAGGGCCTACGGTAATGAGCAGTTCTTC.

This clonotype was counted at least ten times. The rearrangement uses TRBV25-1 and TRBJ1-2; perhaps TRBD1 as D (6 bases). The germline CDR1 and CDR2 sequences are MGHDK and SYGVNS. This CDR3 has 11 amino acids. The V end lost 2 bases, the J end lost 8 bases, and 6 bases lay between the germline ends. CDR3 nucleotide sequence: TGTGCCAGCAGTGAAGGGGGCGGCTACACCTTC. This encodes CASSEGGGYTF.

This rearrangement joins TRBV4-3 to TRBJ2-1; maybe TRBD2 (5 bases). CDR3 length equals 16 residues. Germline loops: CDR1 LGHNA, CDR2 YSLEER. The V end lost 0 bases, the J end lost 5 bases, and 14 bases lay between the germline ends. CDR3 loop: CASSQDFTGGDNEQFF. CDR3 coding DNA: TGCGCCAGCAGCCAAGATTTCACCGGAGGCGACAATGAGCAGTTCTTC.

This clonotype turned up a few times. The genes are TRBV5-1 and TRBJ1-4; TRBD1 is a possible D gene (5 bases). The CDR3 contains 15 residues. Germline V gene sequence: CDR1 SGHRS, CDR2 YFSETQ. V lost 4 bases and J lost 7, with 17 bases in between. CDR3 sequence reads: CASSLDGGNREKLFF. The CDR3 region has the DNA TGCGCCAGCAGCCTTGATGGGGGGAATCGTGAAAAACTGTTTTTT.

Many counts were recorded for this clonotype. The V and J genes are TRBV7-8 and TRBJ1-4, with 8 bases matching TRBD1. The length of the CDR3 is 13 residues. Per the germline V gene, CDR1 is SGHVS and CDR2 is FQNEAQ. V shed 1 base and J 8 bases; nucleotides not matched to a gene: 0. CDR3 DNA: TGTGCCAGCAGCTTAGACAGGGGGGAAAAACTGTTTTTT. Protein product: CASSLDRGEKLFF. Together with reference TRBV7-8 and TRBJ1-4, the CDR3 gives the full variable domain: GAGVSQSPRYKVAKRGQDVALRCDPISGHVSLFWYQQALGQGPEFLTYFQNEAQLDKSGLPSDRFFAERPEGSVSTLKIQRTQQEDSAVYLCASSLDRGEKLFFGSGTQLSVL.

The chain carries TRBV12-3 or TRBV12-4 and TRBJ2-5; a possible D gene is TRBD2 (5 bases). The length of the CDR3 is 14 residues. V was shortened by 2 bases and J by 2 bases, with 9 bases between the two germline ends. The CDR3 region has the DNA TGTGCCAGCAGTTTACACAGCGGACAAGAGACCCAGTACTTC. The encoded protein is CASSLHSGQETQYF.

This clonotype has just a few counts. The chain carries TRBV7-3 and TRBJ2-3; 7 nucleotides agree with TRBD2. Germline CDR1 is SGHTA and CDR2 is FQGTGA. The V segment lost 4 bases and the J segment 2 bases; nucleotides outside the gene matches: 18. This CDR3 spans 19 amino acids. The CDR3 DNA reads TGTGCCAGCAGCTCTCAATCGATAACTAGCGTAGGATACACAGATACGCAGTATTTT. Translation gives CASSSQSITSVGYTDTQYF.

V usage is TRBV5-1 and J usage is TRBJ2-3; the D is unclear. The CDR3 sequence is 13 residues long. The germline V gene has CDR1 SGHRS and CDR2 YFSETQ. V was shortened by 6 bases and J by 0 bases, with 8 bases between the two germline ends. CDR3 bases: TGCGCCAGCACCCCAGTTAGCACAGATACGCAGTATTTT. Translating it yields CASTPVSTDTQYF.

This clonotype was counted a single time. The chain couples TRBV15 to TRBJ2-1; D call uncertain. The V and J ends lost 0 bases and 5 bases respectively, with 8 bases between them. This CDR3 is built from 14 residues. From germline, CDR1 is LNHNV and CDR2 YYDKDF (reference sequence). The CDR3 reads CATSRDSRNNEQFF. The DNA for the CDR3 is TGTGCCACCAGCAGAGATTCCAGGAACAATGAGCAGTTCTTC. The complete variable domain, with remaining parts taken from reference TRBV15 and TRBJ2-1, reads DAMVIQNPRYQVTQFGKPVTLSCSQTLNHNVMYWYQQKSSQAPKLLFHYYDKDFNNEADTPDNFQSRRPNTSFCFLDIRSPGLGDTAMYLCATSRDSRNNEQFFGPGTRLTVL.

Many counts were recorded for this clonotype. In DNA, the CDR3 is TGTGCCAGCTCACCCGACATAGCCTCTGGAAACACCATATATTTT. Translated: CASSPDIASGNTIYF. The V call is TRBV18, the J call TRBJ1-3; D gene uncertain. In germline, CDR1 is KGHSH, CDR2 LQKENI. This CDR3 has 15 amino acids. The V and J ends lost 3 bases and 0 bases respectively, with 9 bases between them.

This clonotype was detected only a few times. The chain recombines TRBV20-1 with TRBJ1-5; 7 bases fit TRBD1. Germline V gene data show CDR1 as DFQATT and CDR2 as SNEGSKA (reference sequence). V lost 3 bases, J lost 3 bases, and 2 bases stayed unmatched. The CDR3 runs to 13 residues. CDR3: CSASGTVNQPQHF. In DNA, the CDR3 is TGCAGTGCTAGTGGGACAGTCAATCAGCCCCAGCATTTT.

In this sample, this clonotype turned up many times. The chain joins TRBV28 to TRBJ1-1; D ambiguous. Per the germline V gene, CDR1 is MDHEN and CDR2 is SYDVKM. The CDR3 has 14 residues. Trimming removed 8 bases from V and 3 bases from J, with 16 bases in between. The CDR3: CASWSGKPDTEAFF. In nucleotides, the CDR3 is TGTGCCAGCTGGTCCGGGAAGCCTGACACTGAAGCTTTCTTT.

The genes are TRBV3-1 and TRBJ2-2; 14 positions agree with TRBD2. CDR1 and CDR2 (germline): LGHDT, YNNKEL (reference sequence). The J segment lost 4 bases and the V segment lost 4 bases, leaving 11 bases of the junction unmatched. The CDR3 consists of 19 residues. CDR3 in amino acids: CASSPLTSGRAFGTGELFF. The CDR3 region has the DNA TGTGCCAGCAGCCCGCTGACTAGCGGGAGGGCGTTTGGCACCGGGGAGCTGTTTTTT.

With respect to this clonotype: The conserved phenylalanine or tryptophan is not found at the CDR3 terminus, so this likely reflects a read error. The gene calls are TRBV11-2 and TRBJ2-1; 11 bases map to TRBD2. Germline assignment: CDR1 SGHAT and CDR2 FQNNGV. Germline trimming cut 3 bases from V and 6 bases from J; bases unmatched to any gene: 4. CDR3 length: 15 amino acids. CDR3: CASSFSGGAFNEQFL. The CDR3 DNA sequence: TGTGCCAGCAGCTTTAGCGGGGGGGCCTTCAATGAGCAGTTCCTC.

This clonotype was recorded a few times. The rearrangement uses TRBV29-1 and TRBJ2-1, with TRBD1 identical over 7 bases. The J segment lost 7 bases and the V segment lost 4 bases, leaving 7 bases of the junction unmatched. The CDR3 sequence is 13 residues long. The germline V gene encodes CDR1 SQVTM and CDR2 ANQGSEA. Written as DNA, the CDR3 is TGCAGCGTTGTGAGGGGGCGTGGGAATGAGCAGTTCTTC. This gives the protein CSVVRGRGNEQFF.

V and J are TRBV29-1 and TRBJ1-2, with D tentatively TRBD1 (5 bases). Germline assignment: CDR1 SQVTM and CDR2 ANQGSEA. The CDR3 is 11 residues long. The ends were cut back, 7 bases at V and 8 bases at J, with 14 bases in the middle. CDR3 protein: CSATSGEGYTF. Here the CDR3 DNA reads TGCAGCGCGACGTCGGGGGAAGGCTACACCTTC.

In this sample, this clonotype turned up a few times. The chain has TRBV7-9 and TRBJ1-5; 8 bases are a match to TRBD1. There are 15 residues in the CDR3. With 4 bases clipped from V and 3 bases from J, the junction kept 5 bases outside the gene matches. Germline CDR1 SEHNR, CDR2 FQNEAQ (reference sequence). CDR3 in DNA: TGTGCCAGCAGCTCAGGGGGCGGCTTCAATCAGCCCCAGCATTTT. This encodes CASSSGGGFNQPQHF.